Listed below are T cell receptor beta chains from one sample, sequenced in a study of blood T cell repertoires in COVID-19. Assay used: immunoSEQ multiplex PCR; TCRdb lists only in-frame clones, some missing. This sample has about 170,000 clones, with 70% to 90% found just once. The sample was peripheral blood. Source of these receptors: a woman of 80 years or more with COVID-19, enrolled during active disease. Both conserved end residues are part of each CDR3. The D gene is left open where the match is weak. Clone size is stated in some rows and not others, as once, few, many or a class when expanded.

cdr3_length: 14; v_call: TRBV10-3; d_call: -; j_call: TRBJ1-3; clone_size: -; cdr3_nt: TGTGCCATCAGTGAATCAGAGGCGGGGAGCACCATATATTTT; cdr3_aa: CAISESEAGSTIYF
cdr3_length: 14; v_call: TRBV3-1/TRBV3-2; d_call: TRBD1; j_call: TRBJ1-4; clone_size: -; cdr3_nt: TGTGCCAGCAGCAGACAGGGGAAGGACGAAAAACTGTTTTTT; cdr3_aa: CASSRQGKDEKLFF
cdr3_length: 13; v_call: TRBV2; d_call: -; j_call: TRBJ2-5; clone_size: once; cdr3_nt: TGTGCCAGCCACACCGGGACTTGGGAGACCCAGTACTTC; cdr3_aa: CASHTGTWETQYF
cdr3_length: 16; v_call: TRBV11-2; d_call: -; j_call: TRBJ1-6; clone_size: once; cdr3_nt: TGTGCCAGCAAATTGGGAGGACTTTTTTATAATTCACCCCTCCACTTT; cdr3_aa: CASKLGGLFYNSPLHF
cdr3_length: 15; v_call: TRBV5-1; d_call: TRBD2; j_call: TRBJ2-1; clone_size: -; cdr3_nt: TGCGCCAGCAGCGTCTCACTAGCGGGATACAATGAGCAGTTCTTC; cdr3_aa: CASSVSLAGYNEQFF
cdr3_length: 15; v_call: TRBV7-9; d_call: TRBD1; j_call: TRBJ1-4; clone_size: -; cdr3_nt: TGTGCCAGCAGCGAAGGACAGGGCAAAAATGAAAAACTGTTTTTT; cdr3_aa: CASSEGQGKNEKLFF
cdr3_length: 12; v_call: TRBV18; d_call: -; j_call: TRBJ2-7; clone_size: -; cdr3_nt: TGTGCCAGCTCACCCACAGTCTACGAGCAGTACTTC; cdr3_aa: CASSPTVYEQYF
cdr3_length: 16; v_call: TRBV11-3; d_call: -; j_call: TRBJ2-2; clone_size: -; cdr3_nt: TGTGCCAGCAGCTTAAACCCTAGCAGGATGTCCGGGGAGCTGTTTTTT; cdr3_aa: CASSLNPSRMSGELFF
cdr3_length: 16; v_call: TRBV20-1; d_call: TRBD2; j_call: TRBJ2-3; clone_size: -; cdr3_nt: TGCAGTGCTAGTGGGTCTAGCGGGACAAGCACAGATACGCAGTATTTT; cdr3_aa: CSASGSSGTSTDTQYF
cdr3_length: 14; v_call: TRBV25-1; d_call: -; j_call: TRBJ2-3; clone_size: -; cdr3_nt: TGTGCCAGCAGTGAGGCAGGGTGGGCAGATACGCAGTATTTT; cdr3_aa: CASSEAGWADTQYF